The sequence of this T cell receptor beta chain was determined in a study of shared clonotypes between healthy human individuals. Study overall: Every donor yielded three CD4 naive, three CD4 memory, two CD8 naive and one CD8 memory plate. Study-wide results and caveats: Around 5% of naive CD4 clonotypes were common to a handful of donors.

The CDR3 spans 15 residues. Germline V gene lookup returns CDR1 MNHEY and CDR2 SMNVEV (reference sequence). On this clone itself: Its antigen is undetermined.

Genomic DNA belonging to each subset was distributed in equal measure over several immunoSEQ plates. TCRdb's table, derived via immunoSEQ multiplex PCR, lists solely in-frame clones and lacks some. The profile shows about 1 million clones, 60% to 80% of them singletons. Each of the donors was a healthy adult who was HIV-negative and had not had a recent acute infection or vaccination. The material sequenced was memory CD4+ T cells sorted from blood. The subset is: CD45RA-negative fraction. The rearrangement uses TRBV27 and TRBJ2-5, with 12 bases identical to TRBD2. This TCR was recovered from a man aged 18 to 30 in good health. CDR3 loop: CASPSSGGAGETQYF. The CDR3 bases are TGTGCAAGCCCCTCTAGCGGGGGGGCTGGTGAGACCCAGTACTTC.